The present T cell receptor beta chain was sequenced within a study of T-cell reconstitution after alpha-beta-depleted transplantation in children. The study, taken as a whole, reports: Diversity and T-cell counts at one year after transplant derived mostly from new T cells. Expanded clones from the graft, numbering several hundred, reportedly supplied alpha-beta T cells about two months after transplant. Some patients owed their high day-60 TCRbeta diversity to surviving recipient T cells and thymic progenitors.

This clonotype has just a few counts. Its cognate antigen is unknown. Preparing the TCRbeta library involved the use of unique molecular identifiers. MiXCR, applied by TCRdb to the PCR reads, yields one record per CDR3 protein. The data hold about 580,000 distinct CDR3 sequences, with about 21% observed a single time. The sequencing here drew on PBMCs, mostly from graft donor cells, taken 360 days after TCRalphabeta/CD19-depleted stem cell transplant. This TCR was sampled from a boy younger than two who had a stem cell transplant for acute myeloid leukemia, so the T cells may come from the graft donor.

CDR3 DNA sequence: TGTGCCATCAGTGAGTCGACGCCCTCCAGCACTGAAGCTTTCTTT. Its translation is CAISESTPSSTEAFF. The J gene is TRBJ1-1, the V gene TRBV10-3; D uncertain. Trimming stripped 0 bases from V and 4 bases from J, with 12 bases between. The CDR3 is made up of 15 amino acids. Per germline, CDR1 ENHRY and CDR2 SYGVKD.